The present entry profiles one T cell receptor beta chain with its context. Its specificity is unknown. The V gene end was trimmed by 3 bases and the J gene end by 1 base; junction bases not matched to a gene: 2. The CDR3 length is 15 residues. The germline V gene has CDR1 SQVTM and CDR2 ANQGSEA. The record originates from a study of CD8+ T cells in alopecia areata. The authors extracted RNA and reverse transcribed it into cDNA as the sequencing template. Method: immunoSEQ multiplex PCR; TCRdb's copy keeps in-frame clones and lacks some. The data show approximately 98,000 clones, under 60% seen once. Lesional scalp tissue (obtained by punch biopsy) and peripheral blood were collected from alopecia areata patients. Study-wide points: There were also resident alphabeta T cells of normal skin sequenced in scalp samples. Relative to normal scalp, lesional scalp, especially alopecia totalis/universalis, showed higher clonality. Whereas mice showed it more clearly, TCR sharing across patients was murkier, possibly because of HLA.

The V call is TRBV29-1, the J call TRBJ2-3, with 12 bases aligning to TRBD2. This TCR derives from a human donor with alopecia areata. Input material: NKG2D-low CD8+ T cells sorted from blood. The CDR3 reads CSVETSGSRTDTQYF. Written as DNA, the CDR3 is TGCAGCGTTGAGACTAGCGGGAGCCGCACAGATACGCAGTATTTT.